This TCR beta chain was obtained from a study of OX40 agonist ivuxolimab in advanced cancers. For the study at large: The group had a mean age of approximately 60 years, ranged from roughly 23 to 79, and was around 86% male.

Study observations and caveats: The authors did not determine the antigen specificity of the expanded peripheral T cells. At 0.1 to 3.0 mg/kg, CD4+ and CD8+ blood T cells expanded clonally by week 6.

The CDR3 sequence is 14 residues long. Trimming shortened V by 2 bases and J by 7 bases, and 14 bases separated the two germline ends. The V gene's germline CDR1 is ENHRY and CDR2 SYGVKD. In regard to this clone: Its antigen is not identified.

Produced via immunoSEQ multiplex PCR; TCRdb's table is partial and in-frame only. This sample carries just over 80,000 clones, around 86% of them seen once, and the ten largest clones take 0.3% to 0.4%. This specimen consisted of CD4+ or CD8+ T cells sorted from blood, obtained in a trial of the OX40 agonist ivuxolimab. The clonotype comes from an adult with an advanced solid tumor such as melanoma, head and neck, liver or kidney cancer. The chain couples TRBV10-3 to TRBJ1-2, with D unresolved. The CDR3 coding sequence is TGTGCCATCAGTGAGGAGGGAGGGCGAGGTGGCTACACCTTC. Translating it yields CAISEEGGRGGYTF.